Listed below are T cell receptor beta chains from one sample, sequenced in a study of T cell repertoires in cytomegalovirus infection. For these TCRs, the target antigens are not known. Using its own MiXCR run on the reads, TCRdb lists one record per CDR3 protein. The sample holds about 130,000 distinct CDR3 sequences; around 25% are singletons and the top ten take 34%. The specimen was PBMCs, sequenced either directly or after in vitro stimulation (not recorded which). The receptors here all came from a human donor in good health (CMV status not recorded). Some clones in this sample may be carry-over from other donors' samples. Each CDR3 is given with its conserved first and last residue. D genes are given only for firm matches. Not all rows give a size; the values are once, few, many and, for expanded clones, a class.

>few|TRBD2|TRBV4-3|TRBJ2-3
TGCGCCAGCAGGGAGACTAGCGGGAGCGCGGATACGCAGTATTTT
CASRETSGSADTQYF
>NA|NA|TRBV12-3/TRBV12-4|TRBJ1-5
TGTGCCAGCAGCCTAACCAGAGTGGGCAATCAGCCCCAGCATTTT
CASSLTRVGNQPQHF
>NA|NA|TRBV12-3/TRBV12-4|TRBJ2-2
TGTGCCAGCAGTTTAACCTTGAACACCGGGGAGCTGTTTTTT
CASSLTLNTGELFF
>NA|NA|TRBV20-1|TRBJ2-1
TGCAGTGCTAGCGTGGATGAGCAGTTCTTC
CSASVDEQFF
>many|TRBD2|TRBV7-2|TRBJ2-3
TGTGCCAGCAGCTTAGGAGGTACTAGCGGGACCCACACAGATACGCAGTATTTT
CASSLGGTSGTHTDTQYF
>NA|NA|TRBV19|TRBJ1-1
TGTGCCAGTAGTGGACCGCAATACACTGAAGCTTTCTTT
CASSGPQYTEAFF
>NA|TRBD1|TRBV20-1|TRBJ1-4
TGCAGTGCTAGAGACCCAGGGGGCGCGGGAGAAAAACTGTTTTTT
CSARDPGGAGEKLFF
>few|TRBD2|TRBV11-1|TRBJ2-1
TGTGCCAGCAGCTTTCTCACTAGCGGCGGGAGGTCCTACAATGAGCAGTTCTTC
CASSFLTSGGRSYNEQFF
>NA|NA|TRBV5-5|TRBJ2-3
TGTGCCAGCAGCCCGGGCCCCTTATCGGATACGCAGTATTTT
CASSPGPLSDTQYF
>NA|TRBD1|TRBV12-3/TRBV12-4|TRBJ2-5
TGTGCCAGCACCTCCGGGACAGAAGAGACCCAGTACTTC
CASTSGTEETQYF